This is a list of T cell receptor beta chains from one sample in a study of lymphopenia after photon versus proton radiotherapy. The protocol was immunoSEQ multiplex PCR, while the TCRdb copy is restricted to in-frame clones and leaves out a portion. The sample has roughly 58,000 clones; roughly 87% are singletons. Sample: peripheral blood, taken from a patient treated with proton-based radiotherapy. The receptors were gathered from a man at least 80 years old with esophageal cancer. Each CDR3 is given with its conserved first and last residue. D genes are given only for firm matches. Size values are once, few and many counts, or a class for expanded clones, and some rows have none.

size: once
D: NA
J: TRBJ2-7
V: TRBV2
DNA: TGTGCCAGCAGTGAAGCGGGGCGACTCCGGGATAAGAACGAGCAGTACTTC
CDR3: CASSEAGRLRDKNEQYF

size: NA
D: TRBD1
J: TRBJ1-1
V: TRBV9
DNA: TGTGCCAGCAGCGGACAGGGTAGTAGATCTGAAGCTTTCTTT
CDR3: CASSGQGSRSEAFF

size: NA
D: NA
J: TRBJ2-7
V: TRBV7-7
DNA: TGTGCTAGCAGCCCAAATCCAGGATCCTACGAGCAGTACTTC
CDR3: CASSPNPGSYEQYF

size: NA
D: NA
J: TRBJ1-2
V: TRBV9
DNA: TGTGCCAGCAGCGTTTCGGACGACTATGGCTACACCTTC
CDR3: CASSVSDDYGYTF

size: NA
D: NA
J: TRBJ2-7
V: TRBV6-1
DNA: TGTGCCAGCAGGTCCCTTCCATCCTACGAGCAGTACTTC
CDR3: CASRSLPSYEQYF

size: NA
D: TRBD1
J: TRBJ2-5
V: TRBV27
DNA: TGTGCCAGCAGTTCCGGGACAGGGGGCGTCGGGGCTGGGGAGACCCAGTACTTC
CDR3: CASSSGTGGVGAGETQYF

size: NA
D: NA
J: TRBJ2-2
V: TRBV4-1
DNA: TGCGCCAGCAGCCAAGGACCTTCCCCTAACACCGGGGAGCTGTTTTTT
CDR3: CASSQGPSPNTGELFF

size: NA
D: NA
J: TRBJ2-5
V: TRBV9
DNA: TGTGCCAGCAGCGTAGGGTTAGAGACCCAGTACTTC
CDR3: CASSVGLETQYF

size: NA
D: TRBD1
J: TRBJ1-2
V: TRBV6-6
DNA: TGTGCCAGCAGTGGGGACAGCTATGGCTACACCTTC
CDR3: CASSGDSYGYTF

size: NA
D: NA
J: TRBJ2-5
V: TRBV4-3
DNA: TGCGCCAGCAGCCAAAAGCCGTTCCAAGAGACCCAGTACTTC
CDR3: CASSQKPFQETQYF

size: NA
D: NA
J: TRBJ2-5
V: TRBV11-2
DNA: TGTGCCAGCAGCTTAGACCCAGCCAGTGGGACCCAGTACTTC
CDR3: CASSLDPASGTQYF

size: NA
D: NA
J: TRBJ2-3
V: TRBV6-1
DNA: TGTGCCAGCAGTGAAAGGGGGGGGAGGGCAGATACGCAGTATTTT
CDR3: CASSERGGRADTQYF

size: NA
D: TRBD1
J: TRBJ1-2
V: TRBV7-2
DNA: TGTGCCAGCAGCCTCACAGGGGGAGCGACCTATGGCTACACCTTC
CDR3: CASSLTGGATYGYTF

size: NA
D: TRBD2
J: TRBJ2-1
V: TRBV18
DNA: TGTGCCAGCTCACCACGGACTAGCCGCCATGAGCAGTTCTTC
CDR3: CASSPRTSRHEQFF

size: NA
D: NA
J: TRBJ2-1
V: TRBV5-4
DNA: TGTGCCAGCAGCTCCTACAGGGAGCAGTTCTTC
CDR3: CASSSYREQFF

size: NA
D: NA
J: TRBJ2-3
V: TRBV5-4
DNA: TGTGCCAGCAGCTTGGAAGGAATGGATACGCAGTATTTT
CDR3: CASSLEGMDTQYF

size: NA
D: NA
J: TRBJ1-4
V: TRBV7-9
DNA: TGTGCCAGCAGCTTAGACGGCCCTCCCCTCGAAAAACTGTTTTTT
CDR3: CASSLDGPPLEKLFF

size: NA
D: NA
J: TRBJ1-4
V: TRBV4-3
DNA: TGCGCCAGCAGCCGGTCGTTGGGGGCAGCAACTAATGAAAAACTGTTTTTT
CDR3: CASSRSLGAATNEKLFF

size: NA
D: TRBD2
J: TRBJ2-1
V: TRBV25-1
DNA: TGTGCCAGCAGTGGGATGACTAGCGGGGGGGCATTGTACAATGAGCAGTTCTTC
CDR3: CASSGMTSGGALYNEQFF

size: NA
D: NA
J: TRBJ2-1
V: TRBV4-3
DNA: TGCGCCAGCAGCCAAGATCGTCTGCGGGGGCCTTACAATGAGCAGTTCTTC
CDR3: CASSQDRLRGPYNEQFF

size: NA
D: TRBD1
J: TRBJ2-7
V: TRBV6-5
DNA: TGTGCCAGCAGTTACACAACAGGGGGTGCCTACGAGCAGTACTTC
CDR3: CASSYTTGGAYEQYF

size: NA
D: TRBD2
J: TRBJ2-7
V: TRBV6-1
DNA: TGTGCCAGCAGTGAACCCACTAGCGGGACCTATTACGAGCAGTACTTC
CDR3: CASSEPTSGTYYEQYF

size: once
D: NA
J: TRBJ2-7
V: TRBV29-1
DNA: TGCAGCGTCACCGGGACTTCAGGTTCCTACGAGCAGTACTTC
CDR3: CSVTGTSGSYEQYF

size: NA
D: NA
J: TRBJ1-1
V: TRBV30
DNA: TGTGCCTGGAGTCCCCGAACTGAAGCTTTCTTT
CDR3: CAWSPRTEAFF

size: NA
D: TRBD1
J: TRBJ2-7
V: TRBV12-5
DNA: TGTGCCCTCCGGGACAGAGGGTACGAGCAGTACTTC
CDR3: CALRDRGYEQYF

size: few
D: NA
J: TRBJ2-7
V: TRBV5-1
DNA: TGCGCCAGCGGGGATGGGGGCTTTTTCTACGAGCAGTACTTC
CDR3: CASGDGGFFYEQYF

size: NA
D: NA
J: TRBJ2-1
V: TRBV11-3
DNA: TGTGCCAGCAGCTCTACATTCGACAATGAGCAGTTCTTC
CDR3: CASSSTFDNEQFF

size: NA
D: NA
J: TRBJ1-1
V: TRBV10-1
DNA: TGCGCCAGCAGTGAGGAGACAGGCGAAGCTTTCTTT
CDR3: CASSEETGEAFF

size: NA
D: TRBD1
J: TRBJ2-2
V: TRBV7-7
DNA: TGTGCTAGCAGCGCAACAGGGGCGGAGACCGGGGAGCTGTTTTTT
CDR3: CASSATGAETGELFF

size: NA
D: TRBD1
J: TRBJ2-2
V: TRBV11-2
DNA: TGTGCCAGCAGCTCCAGACCGACAGGGGTTGGCACCGGGGAGCTGTTTTTT
CDR3: CASSSRPTGVGTGELFF

size: NA
D: NA
J: TRBJ2-3
V: TRBV15
DNA: TGTGCCACCAGAGAGGGGCTCAGCACAGATACGCAGTATTTT
CDR3: CATREGLSTDTQYF

size: few
D: TRBD2
J: TRBJ2-1
V: TRBV27
DNA: TGTGCCAGCAGTTTTTCTAGCGGGGGGCGCCGTGGCTCCTACAATGAGCAGTTCTTC
CDR3: CASSFSSGGRRGSYNEQFF

size: NA
D: TRBD1
J: TRBJ1-4
V: TRBV6-1
DNA: TGTGCCAGCAGCCCACAGGGGGGGAATGAAAAACTGTTTTTT
CDR3: CASSPQGGNEKLFF